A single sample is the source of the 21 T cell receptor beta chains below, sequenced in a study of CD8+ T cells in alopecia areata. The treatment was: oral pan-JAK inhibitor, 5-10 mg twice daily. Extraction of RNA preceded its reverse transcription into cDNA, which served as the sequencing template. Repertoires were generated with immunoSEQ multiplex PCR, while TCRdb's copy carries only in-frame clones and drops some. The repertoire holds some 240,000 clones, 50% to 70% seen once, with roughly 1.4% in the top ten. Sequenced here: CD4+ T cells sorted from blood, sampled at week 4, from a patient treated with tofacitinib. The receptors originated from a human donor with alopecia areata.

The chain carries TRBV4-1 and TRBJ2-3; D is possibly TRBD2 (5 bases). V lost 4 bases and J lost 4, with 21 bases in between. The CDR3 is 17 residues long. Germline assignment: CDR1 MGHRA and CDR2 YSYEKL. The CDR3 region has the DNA TGCGCCAGCAGCCCTGTTGGAGCGGAGAATAAAGCAGATACGCAGTATTTT. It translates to CASSPVGAENKADTQYF.

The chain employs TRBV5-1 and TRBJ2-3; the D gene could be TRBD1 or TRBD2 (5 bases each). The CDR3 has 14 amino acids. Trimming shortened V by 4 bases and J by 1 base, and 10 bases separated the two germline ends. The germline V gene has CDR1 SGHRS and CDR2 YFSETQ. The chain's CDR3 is CASSDGTGTDTQYF. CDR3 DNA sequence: TGCGCCAGCAGCGACGGGACCGGCACAGATACGCAGTATTTT.

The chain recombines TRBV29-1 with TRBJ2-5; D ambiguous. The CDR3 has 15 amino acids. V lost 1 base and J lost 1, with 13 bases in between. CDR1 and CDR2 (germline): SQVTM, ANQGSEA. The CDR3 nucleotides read TGCAGCGTTGAAGGAACCCGCGCCTCCCAAGAGACCCAGTACTTC. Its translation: CSVEGTRASQETQYF.

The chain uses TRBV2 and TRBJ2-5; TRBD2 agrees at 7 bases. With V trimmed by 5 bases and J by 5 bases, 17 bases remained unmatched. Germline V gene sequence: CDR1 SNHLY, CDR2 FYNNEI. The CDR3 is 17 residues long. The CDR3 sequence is CASSRLAAIAGRETQYF. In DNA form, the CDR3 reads TGTGCCAGCAGTAGGCTAGCCGCTATAGCGGGCCGGGAGACCCAGTACTTC.

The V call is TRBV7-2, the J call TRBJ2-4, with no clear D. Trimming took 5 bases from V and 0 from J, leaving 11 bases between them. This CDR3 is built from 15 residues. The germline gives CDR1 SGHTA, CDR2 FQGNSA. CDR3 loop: CASSSVGIAKNIQYF. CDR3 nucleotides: TGTGCCAGCAGCAGCGTAGGAATAGCCAAAAACATTCAGTACTTC. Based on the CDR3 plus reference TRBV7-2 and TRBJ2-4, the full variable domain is GAGVSQSPSNKVTEKGKDVELRCDPISGHTALYWYRQSLGQGLEFLIYFQGNSAPDKSGLPSDRFSAERTGGSVSTLTIQRTQQEDSAVYLCASSSVGIAKNIQYFGAGTRLSVL.

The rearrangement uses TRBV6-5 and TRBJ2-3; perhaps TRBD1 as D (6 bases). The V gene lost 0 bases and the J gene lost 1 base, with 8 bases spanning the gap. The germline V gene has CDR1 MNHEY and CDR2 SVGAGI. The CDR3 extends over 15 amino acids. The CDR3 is CASSYSPGGTDTQYF. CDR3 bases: TGTGCCAGCAGTTACTCCCCAGGGGGCACAGATACGCAGTATTTT.

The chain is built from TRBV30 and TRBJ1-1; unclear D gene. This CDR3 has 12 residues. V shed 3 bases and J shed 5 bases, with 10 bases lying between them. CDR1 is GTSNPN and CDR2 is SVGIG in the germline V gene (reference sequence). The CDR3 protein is CAWSPPRTEAFF. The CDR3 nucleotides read TGTGCCTGGAGCCCCCCCCGTACTGAAGCTTTCTTT.

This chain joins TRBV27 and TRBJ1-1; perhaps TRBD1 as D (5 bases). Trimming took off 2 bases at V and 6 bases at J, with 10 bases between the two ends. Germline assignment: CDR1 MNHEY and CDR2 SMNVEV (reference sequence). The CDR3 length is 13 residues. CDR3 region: CASSLGRGAEAFF. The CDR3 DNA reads TGTGCCAGCAGTTTAGGACGAGGGGCTGAAGCTTTCTTT.

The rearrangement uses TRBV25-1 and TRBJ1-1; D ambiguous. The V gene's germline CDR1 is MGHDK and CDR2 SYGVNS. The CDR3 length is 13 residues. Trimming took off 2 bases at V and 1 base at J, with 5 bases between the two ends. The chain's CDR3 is CASSELENTEAFF. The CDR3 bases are TGTGCCAGCAGTGAACTAGAGAACACTGAAGCTTTCTTT.

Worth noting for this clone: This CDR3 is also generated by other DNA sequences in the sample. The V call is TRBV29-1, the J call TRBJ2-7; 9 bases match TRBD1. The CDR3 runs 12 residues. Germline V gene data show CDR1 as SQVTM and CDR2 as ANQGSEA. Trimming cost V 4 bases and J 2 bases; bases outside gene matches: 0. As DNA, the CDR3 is TGCAGCGTTGGACAGGGGGCCTACGAGCAGTACTTC. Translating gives CSVGQGAYEQYF.

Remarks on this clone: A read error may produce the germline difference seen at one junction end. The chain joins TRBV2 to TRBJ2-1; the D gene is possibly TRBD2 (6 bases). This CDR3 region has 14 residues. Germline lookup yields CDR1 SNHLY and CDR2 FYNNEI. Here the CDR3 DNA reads TGTGCCAGAAGTGGCCGGGGGTTGGGGAATGAGCAGTTCTTC. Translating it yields CARSGRGLGNEQFF.

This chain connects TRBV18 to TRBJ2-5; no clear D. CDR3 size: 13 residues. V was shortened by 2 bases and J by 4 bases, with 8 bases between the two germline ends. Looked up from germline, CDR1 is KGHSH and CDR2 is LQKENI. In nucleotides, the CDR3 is TGTGCCAGCTCACCATTGGAAGGAGAGACCCAGTACTTC. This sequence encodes CASSPLEGETQYF.

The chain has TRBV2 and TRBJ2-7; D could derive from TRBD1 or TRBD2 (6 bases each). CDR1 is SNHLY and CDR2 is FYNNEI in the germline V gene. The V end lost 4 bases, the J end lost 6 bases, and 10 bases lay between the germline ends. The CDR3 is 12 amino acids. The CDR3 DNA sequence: TGTGCCAGCAGTGCATGGGGGGCCGAGCAGTACTTC. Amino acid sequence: CASSAWGAEQYF.

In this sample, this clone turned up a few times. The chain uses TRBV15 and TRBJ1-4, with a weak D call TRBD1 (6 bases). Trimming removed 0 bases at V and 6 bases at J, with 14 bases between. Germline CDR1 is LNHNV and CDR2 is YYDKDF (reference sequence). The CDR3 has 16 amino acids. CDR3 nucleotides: TGTGCCACCAGCAGAGATCTCGCAGGGGCCTATGAAAAACTGTTTTTT. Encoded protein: CATSRDLAGAYEKLFF.

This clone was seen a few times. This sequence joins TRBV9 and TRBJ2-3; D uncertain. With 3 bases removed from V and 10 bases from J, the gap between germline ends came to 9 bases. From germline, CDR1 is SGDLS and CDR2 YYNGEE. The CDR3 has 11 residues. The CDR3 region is CASSDESAQYF. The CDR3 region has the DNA TGTGCCAGCAGCGACGAGAGTGCGCAGTATTTT.

The CDR3 nucleotides read TGCAGCGTTGGCGGTCGGGGGTGGTCGAGGAACACTGAAGCTTTCTTT. It yields the protein CSVGGRGWSRNTEAFF. The chain is built from TRBV29-1 and TRBJ1-1, with D maybe TRBD1 (5 bases). Germline V lookup: CDR1 SQVTM, CDR2 ANQGSEA. The CDR3 consists of 16 residues. Trimming removed 4 bases at V and 1 base at J, with 19 bases between. The full variable domain, its missing parts supplied by reference TRBV29-1 and TRBJ1-1, is SAVISQKPSRDICQRGTSLTIQCQVDSQVTMMFWYRQQPGQSLTLIATANQGSEATYESGFVIDKFPISRPNLTFSTLTVSNMSPEDSSIYLCSVGGRGWSRNTEAFFGQGTRLTVV.

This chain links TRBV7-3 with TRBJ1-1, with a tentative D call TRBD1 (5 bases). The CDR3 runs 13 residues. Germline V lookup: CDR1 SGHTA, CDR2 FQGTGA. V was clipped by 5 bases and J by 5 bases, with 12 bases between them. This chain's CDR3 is CASSPYSGTEAFF. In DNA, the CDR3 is TGTGCCAGCAGCCCCTACTCAGGGACTGAAGCTTTCTTT.

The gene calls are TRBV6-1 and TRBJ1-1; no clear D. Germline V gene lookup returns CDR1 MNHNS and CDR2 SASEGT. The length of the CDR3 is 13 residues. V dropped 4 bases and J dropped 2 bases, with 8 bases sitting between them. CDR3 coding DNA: TGTGCCAGCAGTGTATTAGCTAACACTGAAGCTTTCTTT. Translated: CASSVLANTEAFF.

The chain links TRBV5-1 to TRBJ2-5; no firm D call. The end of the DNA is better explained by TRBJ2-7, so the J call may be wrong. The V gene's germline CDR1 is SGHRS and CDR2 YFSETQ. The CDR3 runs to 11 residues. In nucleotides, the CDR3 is TGCGCCAGCAGCTTGGAGGACGAGCAGTACTTC. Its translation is CASSLEDEQYF.

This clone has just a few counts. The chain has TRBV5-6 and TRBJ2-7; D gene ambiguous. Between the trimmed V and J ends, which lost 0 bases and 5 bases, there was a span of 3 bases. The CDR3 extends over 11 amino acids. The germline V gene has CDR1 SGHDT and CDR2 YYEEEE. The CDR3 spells CASSLEHEQYF. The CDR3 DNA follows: TGTGCCAGCAGCTTGGAGCACGAGCAGTACTTC.

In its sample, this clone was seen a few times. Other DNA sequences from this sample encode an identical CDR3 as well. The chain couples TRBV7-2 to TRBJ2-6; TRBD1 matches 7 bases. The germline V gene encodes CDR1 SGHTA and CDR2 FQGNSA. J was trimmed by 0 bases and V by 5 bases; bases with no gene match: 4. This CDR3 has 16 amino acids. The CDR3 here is CASSLQGSSGANVLTF. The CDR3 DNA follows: TGTGCCAGCAGCCTACAGGGGAGCTCTGGGGCCAACGTCCTGACTTTC.